The present entry profiles one TCR beta chain with its context. Per the germline V gene, CDR1 is PRHDT and CDR2 is FYEKMQ (reference sequence). The CDR3 runs 16 residues. The J segment lost 2 bases and the V segment lost 8 bases, leaving 14 bases of the junction unmatched. TCRdb's table, derived via immunoSEQ multiplex PCR, lists solely in-frame clones and lacks some. Of about 70,000 clones in the sample, approximately 94% were seen once. The data originate from a study of technical replicates of blood from a few donors. The TCR comes from a human donor in good health. The chain links TRBV13 to TRBJ2-7, with 8 bases fitting TRBD1. The material sequenced was T cells isolated from PBMCs. CDR3: CASGGQAGGSTYEQYF. The CDR3 DNA is TGTGCCAGCGGAGGGCAAGCAGGGGGCTCGACCTACGAGCAGTACTTC.